This entry features one T cell receptor (gamma chain) sequence. The CDR3 covers 11 residues. Trimming removed 11 bases from V and 7 bases from J; junction bases left unmatched: 11. The germline CDR1 and CDR2 sequences are EGSNGY and YDSYNSKV. TCRdb fed the multiplex PCR reads into CATT to redo clone calling. The sample carries 2,500 to 3,000 gamma-chain clones, under 9.5% recorded once. The source of the sample is a study of gamma delta lymphoproliferative disorders and STAT genes. Study in general: Gamma-chain libraries were built from at least 50 ng of genomic DNA with the LymphoTrack Dx TCRG Assay.

The receptor sequences were amplified from genomic DNA of peripheral blood mononuclear cells. The receptor comes from a human donor in good health. The chain has TRGV2 and TRGJ1 or TRGJ2. The J gene comes from matching the DNA to germline here; TCRdb lacks it. Sequenced: blood. This CDR3 reads CAIPPYYKKLF. In DNA, the CDR3 is TGTGCCATCCCACCCTACTATAAGAAACTCTTT.